This is a list of T cell receptor beta chains from one sample in a study of T cell repertoires in ileal Crohn's disease. The table came from immunoSEQ multiplex PCR; TCRdb's copy has only in-frame clones and leaves some out. Here the sample spans under 2,000 clones, 75% to 90% being singletons. Sequencing input: ileal tissue. These receptors were obtained from an adult with Crohn's disease. Each CDR3 is given with its conserved first and last residue. The D gene is left open where the match is weak. A clone size is listed for some rows: how often the clone was seen (once, few, many), or a class if it is expanded.

TRBV6-5,NA,TRBJ1-1,NA,CASSYEGGTEAFF,TGTGCCAGCAGTTACGAGGGCGGCACTGAAGCTTTCTTT
TRBV30,NA,TRBJ1-4,NA,CAWRTQGTESEKLFF,TGTGCCTGGAGAACCCAGGGTACCGAATCCGAAAAACTGTTTTTT
TRBV18,TRBD1,TRBJ1-5,NA,CASTETGAGQPQHF,TGTGCCAGCACCGAAACAGGGGCGGGTCAGCCCCAGCATTTT
TRBV19,NA,TRBJ2-1,NA,CASRAYRVGPSSNEQFF,TGTGCCAGTAGGGCATATCGGGTAGGCCCCTCAAGCAATGAGCAGTTCTTC
TRBV9,NA,TRBJ1-1,NA,CASSPSGGTYTEAFF,TGTGCCAGCAGCCCCTCCGGGGGGACCTACACTGAAGCTTTCTTT
TRBV6-1,NA,TRBJ2-7,NA,CASKNGGYEQYF,TGTGCCAGCAAAAACGGGGGCTACGAGCAGTACTTC
TRBV11-2,NA,TRBJ2-3,few,CASSPEADTQYF,TGTGCCAGCAGTCCCGAGGCGGATACGCAGTATTTT
TRBV19,NA,TRBJ1-5,NA,CASSKRASSNQPQHF,TGTGCCAGTAGTAAGAGGGCGTCTAGCAATCAGCCCCAGCATTTT
TRBV28,NA,TRBJ1-2,NA,CASRSGVDYGYTF,TGTGCCAGCAGGTCAGGGGTGGACTATGGCTACACCTTC
TRBV4-3,TRBD2,TRBJ2-2,NA,CASSQDPAGETFRELFF,TGCGCCAGCAGCCAAGATCCAGCGGGAGAGACTTTCCGGGAGCTGTTTTTT
TRBV4-3,TRBD1,TRBJ2-7,NA,CASSQEEGQGYEQYF,TGCGCCAGCAGCCAAGAGGAGGGACAGGGTTACGAGCAGTACTTC
TRBV18,NA,TRBJ2-6,NA,CASSPKGPPGANVLTF,TGTGCCAGCTCACCAAAGGGGCCACCTGGGGCCAACGTCCTGACTTTC
TRBV19,TRBD1,TRBJ1-2,NA,CASSPRDRGGYTF,TGTGCCAGTAGTCCTAGGGACAGGGGAGGCTACACCTTC
TRBV4-3,NA,TRBJ2-6,NA,CASSQGDISGANVLTF,TGCGCCAGCAGCCAAGGGGACATCTCTGGGGCCAACGTCCTGACTTTC
TRBV28,TRBD1,TRBJ2-5,NA,CASRLRDRGLRMYRFEETQYF,TGTGCCAGCAGACTTAGGGACAGGGGGCTCAGGATGTATCGTTTCGAAGAGACCCAGTACTTC
TRBV7-8,NA,TRBJ2-2,NA,CASSANPTGELFF,TGTGCCAGCAGCGCCAATCCCACCGGGGAGCTGTTTTTT
TRBV6-6,TRBD1,TRBJ2-1,NA,CASSLAPGQGVNEQFF,TGTGCCAGCAGCTTGGCCCCGGGACAGGGGGTTAATGAGCAGTTCTTC
TRBV11-2,TRBD1,TRBJ1-2,NA,CASSLGQLNYGYTF,TGTGCCAGCAGCTTGGGACAGCTAAACTATGGCTACACCTTC
TRBV28,TRBD1,TRBJ1-5,NA,CASRPGDSQNQPQHF,TGTGCCAGCAGGCCAGGGGACAGCCAGAATCAGCCCCAGCATTTT
TRBV10-3,NA,TRBJ1-3,NA,CAISESGGYGNTIYF,TGTGCCATCAGTGAGTCCGGAGGATATGGAAACACCATATATTTT
TRBV29-1,TRBD1,TRBJ1-2,NA,CSVENGTGGAGGYTF,TGCAGCGTTGAAAACGGGACAGGGGGCGCCGGTGGCTACACCTTC
TRBV10-3,NA,TRBJ2-1,NA,CAIRSGNPYYNEQFF,TGTGCCATCAGGTCCGGGAATCCCTACTACAATGAGCAGTTCTTC
TRBV5-1,TRBD1,TRBJ1-2,NA,CASDWTPRDRPFGYTF,TGCGCCAGCGACTGGACCCCCCGGGACAGGCCCTTTGGCTACACCTTC
TRBV5-6,NA,TRBJ1-5,NA,CASSLAGLPNQPQHF,TGTGCCAGCAGCTTGGCAGGGCTACCTAATCAGCCCCAGCATTTT
TRBV7-9,NA,TRBJ1-1,NA,CASSPEANTEAFF,TGTGCCAGCAGCCCGGAGGCGAACACTGAAGCTTTCTTT
TRBV2,TRBD2,TRBJ2-5,NA,CASRTSGRARETQYF,TGTGCCAGCAGGACTAGCGGGAGGGCCCGAGAGACCCAGTACTTC
TRBV29-1,TRBD2,TRBJ2-3,NA,CSGCNPTAGVTDTQYF,TGCAGCGGCTGTAACCCAACAGCGGGAGTAACAGATACGCAGTATTTT
TRBV11-3,NA,TRBJ2-2,NA,CASSFDGTTTGELFF,TGTGCCAGCAGCTTTGACGGGACAACCACCGGGGAGCTGTTTTTT
TRBV5-6,TRBD2,TRBJ2-7,NA,CASSSMGLDEQYF,TGTGCCAGCAGCTCAATGGGACTAGACGAGCAGTACTTC
TRBV9,TRBD1,TRBJ2-5,NA,CASSQTGGTFETQYF,TGTGCCAGCAGCCAGACAGGGGGTACATTTGAGACCCAGTACTTC
TRBV18,TRBD1,TRBJ1-2,NA,CASSQGQGGYGYTF,TGTGCCAGCTCACAAGGACAGGGGGGCTATGGCTACACCTTC
TRBV5-1,TRBD2,TRBJ2-5,NA,CASSPGGGRAGTQYF,TGCGCCAGCAGCCCCGGGGGGGGCCGCGCAGGGACCCAGTACTTC
TRBV10-3,NA,TRBJ2-7,NA,CAISESKAPSYEQYF,TGTGCCATCAGTGAATCGAAAGCTCCCTCCTACGAGCAGTACTTC
TRBV29-1,NA,TRBJ2-6,NA,CSVGRQSGANVLTF,TGCAGCGTTGGTCGACAGTCTGGGGCCAACGTCCTGACTTTC
TRBV11-3,TRBD1,TRBJ1-5,NA,CASSLPVGDRSNQPQHF,TGTGCCAGCAGCCTCCCCGTAGGGGACAGGAGCAATCAGCCCCAGCATTTT
TRBV5-6,NA,TRBJ1-2,NA,CASRLQGGGVDYGYTF,TGTGCCTCACGGCTCCAGGGAGGAGGGGTGGACTATGGCTACACCTTC
TRBV4-1,TRBD2,TRBJ2-4,NA,CASSQAWGGGKNIQYF,TGCGCCAGCAGCCAAGCATGGGGGGGAGGCAAAAACATTCAGTACTTC
TRBV7-2,NA,TRBJ1-2,NA,CASSPKPRDPNGYTF,TGTGCCAGCAGCCCTAAACCCCGGGACCCCAATGGCTACACCTTC
TRBV7-3,TRBD2,TRBJ2-1,NA,CASSSQAGVSYNEQFF,TGTGCCAGCAGCTCCCAAGCGGGAGTGTCCTACAATGAGCAGTTCTTC
TRBV9,TRBD2,TRBJ2-4,once,CASSAAGTSVKNIQYF,TGTGCCAGCAGCGCAGCCGGGACTAGCGTCAAAAACATTCAGTACTTC
TRBV27,NA,TRBJ2-6,NA,CATLPWAGANVLTF,TGTGCCACCCTCCCTTGGGCTGGGGCCAACGTCCTGACTTTC